The subject of this entry is one T cell receptor (beta chain). As handled by the study authors: Using reference gene primer amplification, nucleated cell counts were estimated. The method was immunoSEQ multiplex PCR; TCRdb's version includes in-frame clones alone and lacks a portion of them. The V and J calls and the clone size are those of that table, but D and trimming were determined from the DNA. The sample has some 280,000 clones, roughly 88% seen once; the top ten hold 2.5% to 3.5%. This entry belongs to a study of blood T cell repertoires in COVID-19. Study-wide context: Donors in the United States, Italy and Spain gave samples during acute or convalescent COVID-19. The cDNA or gDNA used as material had been derived from T cells, B-cell-depleted T cells, or PBMCs.

The CDR3 is made up of 15 amino acids. Trimming stripped 0 bases from V and 4 bases from J, with 12 bases between. CDR1 and CDR2 from the germline V gene are LNHDA and SQIVND (reference sequence). This chain links TRBV19 with TRBJ2-5; D might be TRBD1 (7 bases). Sequencing was performed on peripheral blood. This receptor was taken from a woman in her twenties or thirties with active or convalescent COVID-19. CDR3 region: CASSIEEGALETQYF. The CDR3 region has the DNA TGTGCCAGTAGTATAGAGGAGGGGGCTTTAGAGACCCAGTACTTC.